This passage covers 2 T cell receptor beta chains from one sample sequenced in a study of T cell repertoires in cytomegalovirus infection. TCRdb used MiXCR to reprocess the reads, holding one entry per CDR3 protein. The repertoire consists of some 220,000 distinct CDR3 sequences, with approximately 13% occurring once and the leading ten covering 1.5% to 2%. The sample was PBMCs. These receptors all come from a human donor in good health (CMV status not recorded). Some clones in this sample may be carry-over from other donors' samples.

This clonotype has a handful of counts. The chain carries TRBV5-4 and TRBJ2-2; D ambiguous. Germline CDR1 reads SGHNT; CDR2 reads YYREEE (reference sequence). V gave up 2 bases and J gave up 4 bases, with 12 bases separating them. This CDR3 is built from 15 residues. The CDR3 nucleotides are TGTGCCAGCAGCTTAACCAAAGCTGGCACCGGGGAGCTGTTTTTT. The encoded protein is CASSLTKAGTGELFF. Combining the CDR3 with reference TRBV5-4 and TRBJ2-2 gives the whole variable domain ETGVTQSPTHLIKTRGQQVTLRCSSQSGHNTVSWYQQALGQGPQFIFQYYREEENGRGNFPPRFSGLQFPNYSSELNVNALELDDSALYLCASSLTKAGTGELFFGEGSRLTVL.

There are many counts of this clonotype. CDR3: CASSLDGGRANEQFF. In DNA, the CDR3 is TGCGCCAGCAGCTTGGATGGCGGGAGGGCCAATGAGCAGTTCTTC. The V call is TRBV5-1, the J call TRBJ2-1; TRBD2 matches at 9 bases. Looked up from germline, CDR1 is SGHRS and CDR2 is YFSETQ. The trim removed 0 bases at V and 6 bases at J, leaving 4 bases unmatched. The CDR3 sequence is 15 residues long.